Below, 2 T cell receptor beta chains from the same sample are listed, as sequenced in a study of shared clonotypes between healthy human individuals. Only in-frame clones appear in the TCRdb table, and some are missing; sequencing was by immunoSEQ multiplex PCR. The sample lists about 92,000 clones; approximately 75% were seen once. The sequenced sample consisted of memory CD8+ T cells sorted from blood. Subset reported: CD45RO+ cells pooled with CCR7-negative TemRA cells. The receptors come from a man aged 25-40 years in good health.

The V call is TRBV5-1, the J call TRBJ1-1, with 9 bases aligning to TRBD1. The CDR3 is 15 residues long. The V gene end was trimmed by 4 bases and the J gene end by 4 bases; junction bases not matched to a gene: 8. Germline V gene sequence: CDR1 SGHRS, CDR2 YFSETQ. Here the CDR3 DNA reads TGCGCCAGCAGCGAGACCGGGACAGGGTTCACTGAAGCTTTCTTT. It specifies CASSETGTGFTEAFF.

The gene calls are TRBV9 and TRBJ2-7; TRBD2 matches at 8 bases. V lost 2 bases to trimming and J lost 7 bases; unmatched junction nucleotides: 11. This CDR3 has 15 residues. Per the germline V gene, CDR1 is SGDLS and CDR2 is YYNGEE. As DNA, the CDR3 is TGTGCCAGCAGCGTTACCGGGACTAGAGGAGATGAGCAGTACTTC. It specifies CASSVTGTRGDEQYF.